Presented here are 14 T cell receptor beta chains from one specimen sequenced in a study of OX40 agonist ivuxolimab in advanced cancers. Libraries were prepared by immunoSEQ multiplex PCR; TCRdb keeps only in-frame clonotypes and omits some of them. This table has some 50,000 clones, about 86% appearing once. Source: CD4+ or CD8+ T cells sorted from blood, taken in a trial of the OX40 agonist ivuxolimab. These receptors were taken from an adult with an advanced solid tumor such as melanoma, head and neck, liver or kidney cancer.

This clone was counted once. The chain employs TRBV7-9 and TRBJ1-4, with 8 bases that match TRBD1. CDR3 size: 17 residues. Trimming took 1 base from V and 4 from J; bases not matched to a gene: 8. The germline V gene has CDR1 SEHNR and CDR2 FQNEAQ (reference sequence). CDR3 nucleotide sequence: TGTGCCAGCAGCTTAGGGATTGGACAGGGCCGTAATGAAAAACTGTTTTTT. Residues: CASSLGIGQGRNEKLFF.

This chain connects TRBV19 to TRBJ2-7; D unresolved. Per germline, CDR1 LNHDA and CDR2 SQIVND (reference sequence). V dropped 0 bases and J dropped 0 bases, with 6 bases sitting between them. There are 14 residues in the CDR3. CDR3 protein: CASSIDFASYEQYV. The CDR3, as DNA: TGTGCCAGTAGTATAGATTTTGCCTCCTACGAGCAGTACGTC.

V is TRBV4-1 and J is TRBJ2-2; 8 positions agree with TRBD2. CDR3 length: 15 residues. Trimming removed 4 bases from V and 6 bases from J; junction bases left unmatched: 7. The germline V gene encodes CDR1 MGHRA and CDR2 YSYEKL. The CDR3 DNA is TGCGCCAGCAGCCCCCCGGGACTAGAGGCCGGGGAGCTGTTTTTT. As protein: CASSPPGLEAGELFF.

This sequence joins TRBV18 and TRBJ2-3; D may be TRBD1 or TRBD2 (5 bases each). The germline V gene encodes CDR1 KGHSH and CDR2 LQKENI. V lost 5 bases to trimming and J lost 1 base, with 25 bases between them. This CDR3 region has 19 residues. This chain's CDR3 is CASSNRFSGTSVGTDTQYF. The CDR3 nucleotides read TGTGCCAGCTCAAACCGTTTCTCAGGGACCTCAGTCGGCACAGATACGCAGTATTTT.

The rearrangement links TRBV7-8 to TRBJ1-4; possibly TRBD1 for D (5 bases). The CDR3 runs 17 residues. Germline CDR1 and CDR2: SGHVS and FQNEAQ. Between the trimmed V and J ends, which lost 4 bases and 1 base, there was a span of 16 bases. CDR3: CASSSPRGWGTNEKLFF. CDR3 bases: TGTGCCAGCAGCTCCCCGAGGGGTTGGGGAACTAATGAAAAACTGTTTTTT.

The chain couples TRBV14 to TRBJ1-2, with D unresolved. Trimming removed 0 bases from V and 4 bases from J, with 6 bases in between. This CDR3 has 13 residues. The V gene's germline CDR1 is SGHDN and CDR2 FVKESK. CDR3 residues: CASSQESSYGYTF. Written as DNA, the CDR3 is TGTGCCAGCAGCCAAGAGTCGAGCTATGGCTACACCTTC.

The chain uses TRBV27 and TRBJ2-4; 10 bases are a match to TRBD2. The junction had 17 bases not matched to a gene; V was cut back by 2 bases and J by 1 base. This CDR3 comprises 21 residues. The germline V gene encodes CDR1 MNHEY and CDR2 SMNVEV (reference sequence). The CDR3 DNA reads as TGTGCCAGCAGTTTAAGACCCATAGCGGGAGGCGGGGCGCTGGCCAAAAACATTCAGTACTTC. It translates to CASSLRPIAGGGALAKNIQYF.

The chain recombines TRBV4-2 with TRBJ2-7; 9 bases match TRBD1. Germline assignment: CDR1 LGHNA and CDR2 YNFKEQ. Trimming removed 5 bases from V and 2 bases from J; junction bases left unmatched: 4. This CDR3 contains 14 residues. CDR3 nucleotide sequence: TGTGCCAGCAGCTCTACAGGGGGCACCTACGAGCAGTACTTC. Protein product: CASSSTGGTYEQYF.

The chain employs TRBV5-4 and TRBJ1-2; 7 nucleotides agree with TRBD1. The germline gives CDR1 SGHNT, CDR2 YYREEE (reference sequence). The CDR3 totals 15 residues. Losses at the gene ends were 4 bases for V and 6 bases for J; bases not matched to a gene: 12. CDR3: CASSPGAGGLDGYTF. In DNA form, the CDR3 reads TGTGCCAGCAGCCCGGGGGCAGGGGGACTGGATGGCTACACCTTC.

The chain carries TRBV5-8 and TRBJ1-2; D ambiguous. V was pared by 4 bases and J by 4 bases, with 11 bases between. The germline gives CDR1 SGHTS, CDR2 YDEGEE. There are 13 residues in the CDR3. As DNA, the CDR3 is TGTGCCAGCAGCCCCCCAGCGGGCTATGGCTACACCTTC. This translates into CASSPPAGYGYTF.

The rearrangement links TRBV5-4 to TRBJ2-5; D remains unclear. The V gene's germline CDR1 is SGHNT and CDR2 YYREEE (reference sequence). This CDR3 has 11 amino acids. V dropped 3 bases and J dropped 10 bases, with 10 bases sitting between them. The CDR3 bases are TGTGCCAGCAGCTCAGGATACGGCCAGTACTTC. Translated: CASSSGYGQYF.

The genes are TRBV5-1 and TRBJ1-1; the D gene is possibly TRBD1 (5 bases). Germline values: CDR1 SGHRS, CDR2 YFSETQ. The CDR3 contains 16 residues. The V gene lost 2 bases and the J gene lost 6 bases, with 20 bases spanning the gap. The chain's CDR3 is CASSFLGIGDFSEAFF. CDR3 DNA sequence: TGCGCCAGCAGCTTCCTAGGTATAGGGGACTTCTCTGAAGCTTTCTTT.

Judged by abundance, this clone is medium-sized. The CDR3 spells CASSKRDSSYNEQFF. The CDR3 bases are TGCGCCAGCAGCAAGCGGGATAGCTCCTACAATGAGCAGTTCTTC. V usage is TRBV10-1 and J usage is TRBJ2-1, with TRBD2 matching over 7 bases. The trim removed 6 bases at V and 0 bases at J, leaving 5 bases unmatched. CDR1 is WNHNN, CDR2 SYGVQD, per germline (reference sequence). This CDR3 comprises 15 residues.

J is TRBJ1-4 and V is TRBV27; TRBD1 is a possible D gene (6 bases). Between the trimmed V and J ends, which lost 6 bases and 8 bases, there was a span of 25 bases. Looked up from germline, CDR1 is MNHEY and CDR2 is SMNVEV (reference sequence). The CDR3 length is 17 residues. The CDR3 nucleotides read TGTGCCAGCAGGCGCGGGACAAGAAGCCTTACAGGGGAAAAACTGTTTTTT. This codes for CASRRGTRSLTGEKLFF.